The subject of this entry is one T cell receptor beta chain. Its antigen remains unidentified. In TCRdb, the reads were re-called with MiXCR into one record per CDR3 protein. The sample carries about 400,000 distinct CDR3 sequences, around 18% recorded once. The sample belongs to a study of T cell repertoires in cytomegalovirus infection. On the study more broadly: It was the public TCR beta signatures that indicated both CMV infection and matching HLA type. Findings and limits, study-wide: The study found HLA-C-restricted CMV-specific TCR beta clonotypes dominating the ex vivo response. Using cumulative public TCR beta family frequency, the authors identified those who carried CMV together with the relevant HLA.

V lost 6 bases, J lost 2 bases, and 15 bases stayed unmatched. Looked up from germline, CDR1 is SGHTA and CDR2 is FQGNSA. The CDR3 sequence is 18 residues long. Source material: PBMCs. V gene TRBV7-2 combines with J gene TRBJ2-3; 9 bases are shared with TRBD2. This clonotype originated in a human donor in good health (CMV status not recorded). Some clones in this sample may be carry-over from other donors' samples. The DNA of the CDR3 is TGTGCCAGCAGACTCCGCCGACTAGCGGCCCTATCCACAGATACGCAGTATTTT. It encodes CASRLRRLAALSTDTQYF.